This is a list of T cell receptor beta chains from one sample in a study of T-cell reconstitution after alpha-beta-depleted transplantation in children. TCRdb processed the PCR reads anew with MiXCR; each CDR3 protein has one entry. The data contain about 160,000 distinct CDR3 sequences, around 10% of them singletons. The source material was PBMCs, sampled before TCRalphabeta/CD19-depleted stem cell transplant. These receptors came from a boy between 2 and 10 years old with acute myeloid leukemia, due to receive a stem cell transplant. CDR3s include the opening cysteine and the closing phenylalanine or tryptophan. D genes are given only for firm matches. Not every row has a clone size; where given, it reads once, few, many or a size class.

J	D	size	V	DNA	CDR3
TRBJ2-2	NA	many	TRBV20-1	TGCAGTGCTTCAGGAACTGCGAGCCGGGGGGAGCTGTTTTTT	CSASGTASRGELFF
TRBJ2-1	TRBD2	many	TRBV28	TGTGCCAGCAGTTTTATAGGGACTAGAGCTCTTTACAGGCACTTC	CASSFIGTRALYRHF
TRBJ1-6	NA	many	TRBV6-5	TGTGCCAGCAGTTACTCGTTGCAGGATAATTCACCCCTCCACTTT	CASSYSLQDNSPLHF
TRBJ2-2	NA	many	TRBV5-1	TGCGCCAGCAGCTTGGGGGACACCGGGGAGCTGTTTTTT	CASSLGDTGELFF
TRBJ2-2	TRBD2	many	TRBV7-3	TGTGCCAGCAGCCGGGAGGGGTCGAACACCGGGGAGCTGTTTTTT	CASSREGSNTGELFF
TRBJ1-5	TRBD1	NA	TRBV30	TGTGCCTGGAACCTGAGGGGGACAGGGGACAATCAGCCCCAGCATTTT	CAWNLRGTGDNQPQHF
TRBJ1-2	NA	many	TRBV2	TGTGCCAGCAGTTGGCGGGGGGAAGGCTACACCTTC	CASSWRGEGYTF
TRBJ2-3	TRBD2	many	TRBV29-1	TGCAGCGTTGAAGATGCGAGCGGGAGGGCGAGAAGGGATACGCAGTATTTT	CSVEDASGRARRDTQYF
TRBJ1-5	NA	many	TRBV3-1	TGTGCCAGCAGCCAAGATCAGGGTATGAATCAGCCCCAGCATTTT	CASSQDQGMNQPQHF
TRBJ2-7	NA	many	TRBV20-1	TGCAGTGCTAGAGCAATGACAGGCCTAACCTACGAGCAGTACTTC	CSARAMTGLTYEQYF
TRBJ1-3	TRBD1	NA	TRBV29-1	TGCAGCGTTGGACTGGAACAGGGGCCGGAGGGGTCCGGAAACACCATATATTTT	CSVGLEQGPEGSGNTIYF
TRBJ1-6	NA	many	TRBV4-2	TGTGCCAGCAGCCAAGATCAGGGGCTCCACTTT	CASSQDQGLHF
TRBJ1-5	NA	many	TRBV29-1	TGCAGCGCGGCGGGCGGCCCCAATCAGCCCCAGCATTTT	CSAAGGPNQPQHF
TRBJ1-1	NA	many	TRBV7-2	TGTGCCAGCAGCCCCATGACAGCGAACACTGAAGCTTTCTTT	CASSPMTANTEAFF
TRBJ1-2	NA	many	TRBV5-5	TGTGCCAGCAACCGGTGGGTTGAGGGCTATGGCTACACCTTC	CASNRWVEGYGYTF
TRBJ1-5	NA	many	TRBV4-1	TGCGCCAGCAGCCAAGTAGAGGGCGTCCATCAGCCCCAGCATTTT	CASSQVEGVHQPQHF
TRBJ2-4	TRBD2	NA	TRBV14	TGTGCCAGCAGCCCGAGGACTAGCGGGAGTTGGTACTTC	CASSPRTSGSWYF
TRBJ2-4	NA	many	TRBV28	TGTGCCACCATTCATTTAGCCAAAAACATTCAGTACTTC	CATIHLAKNIQYF
TRBJ1-5	NA	many	TRBV10-3	TGTGCCATCAGTGTGGCAGGGAGCAATCAGCCCCAGCATTTT	CAISVAGSNQPQHF
TRBJ2-3	TRBD2	many	TRBV5-6	TGTGCCAGCAGCGGGATTTCTAGCGGGGGCCAAGATACGCAGTATTTT	CASSGISSGGQDTQYF
TRBJ2-5	TRBD1	many	TRBV4-1	TGCGCCAGCAGCCAAGTGCAGGGGGCCGGGGAGACCCAGTACTTC	CASSQVQGAGETQYF
TRBJ2-5	NA	many	TRBV10-1	TGCGCCAGCAGCGGGGACATCCAAGAGACCCAGTACTTC	CASSGDIQETQYF
TRBJ2-5	TRBD2	many	TRBV12-3/TRBV12-4	TGTGCCAGCAGTCCCGGACTAGCGGGGGGGAGCTTGGGGGAGACCCAGTACTTC	CASSPGLAGGSLGETQYF
TRBJ2-3	NA	many	TRBV5-1	TGCGCCAGCAGCTTGAAATCCGGGACAGATACGCAGTATTTT	CASSLKSGTDTQYF
TRBJ1-6	NA	many	TRBV14	TGTGCCAGCAATCTACAGGGCGCGCATTCACCCCTCCACTTT	CASNLQGAHSPLHF
TRBJ2-3	TRBD2	many	TRBV15	TGTGCCACCAGCTCTTCTGCTCCACTAGCGGGAGGCACAGATACGCAGTATTTT	CATSSSAPLAGGTDTQYF
TRBJ1-2	NA	many	TRBV7-9	TGTGCCAGCAGCATGGGGCCTATCGACAGAAACTATGGCTACACCTTC	CASSMGPIDRNYGYTF
TRBJ2-7	NA	many	TRBV20-1	TGCAGTGCCCAAGGACTTGCGGTTGCCTCCTACGAGCAGTACTTC	CSAQGLAVASYEQYF
TRBJ2-3	TRBD1	many	TRBV20-1	TGCAGTGCTCGTCGGACAGGGACCACAGATACGCAGTATTTT	CSARRTGTTDTQYF
TRBJ1-1	NA	many	TRBV6-1	TGTGCCAGCAACACTCACAGGGTCCGGGACACTGAAGCTTTCTTT	CASNTHRVRDTEAFF
TRBJ1-4	NA	many	TRBV15	TGTGCCACCAGCAGAGATGCGAACAGTTATAATGAAAAACTGTTTTTT	CATSRDANSYNEKLFF
TRBJ1-2	NA	NA	TRBV30	TGTGCCTGGAGGGCAGGACCACACTTCGAATATGGCTACACCTTC	CAWRAGPHFEYGYTF
TRBJ1-4	NA	many	TRBV6-5	TGTGCCAGCAGTTACGGGGGTTCTAATGAAAAACTGTTTTTT	CASSYGGSNEKLFF
TRBJ2-3	NA	many	TRBV5-5	TGTGCCAGCATCCCAGGGGGAGGAGATACGCAGTATTTT	CASIPGGGDTQYF
TRBJ1-2	TRBD1	few	TRBV15	TGTGCCACCAGCAGGTTGACAGGGGCCAACTATGGCTACACCTTC	CATSRLTGANYGYTF
TRBJ2-5	NA	many	TRBV5-1	TGCGCCAGCAGCTCCCAGCGGGCCCCTCAAGAGACCCAGTACTTC	CASSSQRAPQETQYF
TRBJ2-1	NA	few	TRBV6-1	TGTGCCAGCACTCACACCGGGGGCTCCTACAATGAGCAGTTCTTC	CASTHTGGSYNEQFF
TRBJ2-7	TRBD2	many	TRBV28	TGTGCCAGCAGTTTTCCCCTTTCTCTAGCGGAGGGCCGCTACGAGCAGTACTTC	CASSFPLSLAEGRYEQYF
TRBJ1-2	NA	NA	TRBV11-2	TGTGCCAGCAGCATAGAACCGGGCCTCAGGAGGGACTATGGCTACACCTTC	CASSIEPGLRRDYGYTF
TRBJ1-3	TRBD1	many	TRBV30	TGTGCCTGGATCCTCCGGGACAGTGGAAACACCATATATTTT	CAWILRDSGNTIYF
TRBJ2-5	TRBD1	many	TRBV25-1	TGTGCCAGCAGTTACCATAGAGGGGGCATTAAAGAGACCCAGTACTTC	CASSYHRGGIKETQYF
TRBJ1-2	NA	many	TRBV12-3/TRBV12-4	TGTGCCAGCAGTTTCGGCAGAGATGGCTACACCTTC	CASSFGRDGYTF
TRBJ1-2	TRBD1	many	TRBV4-1	TGCGCCAGCAGCCCTCAGGCGACAGGGAACTATGGCTACACCTTC	CASSPQATGNYGYTF
TRBJ1-3	NA	many	TRBV3-1	TGTGCCAGCAGCCAGGTTCCGGGCTCTGGAAACACCATATATTTT	CASSQVPGSGNTIYF
TRBJ1-5	NA	many	TRBV20-1	TGCAGTGCCCAAAGGTTGGCGGGCTCCGATCAGCCCCAGCATTTT	CSAQRLAGSDQPQHF
TRBJ1-1	NA	many	TRBV5-1	TGCGCCAGCAGCTTGGAGGAGGGAGGAAACGCTTTCTTT	CASSLEEGGNAFF
TRBJ1-2	TRBD1	many	TRBV20-1	TGCAGTGCTTTGACAGGGGCCGACTATGGCTACACCTTC	CSALTGADYGYTF
TRBJ2-3	TRBD2	many	TRBV7-9	TGTGCCAGCAGCCCTAGCGGGACTAGCACAGATACGCAGTATTTT	CASSPSGTSTDTQYF